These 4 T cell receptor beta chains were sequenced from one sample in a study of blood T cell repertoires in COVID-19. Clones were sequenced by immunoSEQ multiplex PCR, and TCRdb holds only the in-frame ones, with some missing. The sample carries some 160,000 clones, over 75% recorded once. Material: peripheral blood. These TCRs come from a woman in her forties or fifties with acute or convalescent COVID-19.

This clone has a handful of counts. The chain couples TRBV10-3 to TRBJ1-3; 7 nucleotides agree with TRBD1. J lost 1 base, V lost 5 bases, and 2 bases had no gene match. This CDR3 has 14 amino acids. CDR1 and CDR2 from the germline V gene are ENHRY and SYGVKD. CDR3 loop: CAISLTGSGNTIYF. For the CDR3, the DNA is TGTGCCATCAGTTTGACAGGGTCTGGAAACACCATATATTTT.

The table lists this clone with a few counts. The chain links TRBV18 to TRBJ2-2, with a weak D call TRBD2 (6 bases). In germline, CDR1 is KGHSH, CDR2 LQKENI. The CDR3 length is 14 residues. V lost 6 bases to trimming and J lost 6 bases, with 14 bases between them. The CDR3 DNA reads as TGTGCCAGCTCCCGGACGGGGGATCCCGGGGAGCTGTTTTTT. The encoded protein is CASSRTGDPGELFF.

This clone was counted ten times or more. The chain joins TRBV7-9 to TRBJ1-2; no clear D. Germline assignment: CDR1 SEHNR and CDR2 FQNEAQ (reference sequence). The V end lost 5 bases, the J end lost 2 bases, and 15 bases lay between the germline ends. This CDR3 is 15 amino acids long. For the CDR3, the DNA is TGTGCCAGCAGCCACCAGCAGGTCAGAAACTATGGCTACACCTTC. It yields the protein CASSHQQVRNYGYTF. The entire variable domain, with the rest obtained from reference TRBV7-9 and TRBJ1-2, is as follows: DTGVSQNPRHKITKRGQNVTFRCDPISEHNRLYWYRQTLGQGPEFLTYFQNEAQLEKSRLLSDRFSAERPKGSFSTLEIQRTEQGDSAMYLCASSHQQVRNYGYTFGSGTRLTVV.

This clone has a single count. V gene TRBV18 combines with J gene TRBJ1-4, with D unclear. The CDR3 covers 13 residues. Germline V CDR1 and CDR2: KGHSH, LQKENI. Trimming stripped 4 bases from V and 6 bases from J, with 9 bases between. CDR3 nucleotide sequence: TGTGCCAGCTCACGGGCTTCTGATGAAAAACTGTTTTTT. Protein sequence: CASSRASDEKLFF.